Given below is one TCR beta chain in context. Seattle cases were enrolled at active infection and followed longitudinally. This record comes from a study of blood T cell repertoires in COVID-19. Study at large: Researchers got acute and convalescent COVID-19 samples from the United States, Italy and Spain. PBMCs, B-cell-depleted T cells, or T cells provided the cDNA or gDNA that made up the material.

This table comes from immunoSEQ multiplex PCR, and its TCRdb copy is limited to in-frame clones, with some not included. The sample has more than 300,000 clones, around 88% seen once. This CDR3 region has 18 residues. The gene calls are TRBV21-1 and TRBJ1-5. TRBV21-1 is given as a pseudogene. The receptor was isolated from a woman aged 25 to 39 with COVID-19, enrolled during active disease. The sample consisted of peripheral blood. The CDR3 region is CASSNKSMGGYSNQPQHF. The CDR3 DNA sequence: TGTGCCAGCAGCAACAAAAGTATGGGAGGGTATAGCAATCAGCCCCAGCATTTT.